The next 28 T cell receptor beta chains were all read from a single sample in a study of T cell repertoires in cytomegalovirus infection. Their antigens remain unidentified. TCRdb itself ran the reads through MiXCR, one entry per CDR3 protein. The data contain some 920,000 distinct CDR3 sequences, approximately 32% of them singletons. Sequenced material: cultured CD8+ T cells from PBMCs, taken from culture after CMV antigen stimulation. The receptors shown here come from a human donor in good health (CMV status not recorded). Some clones in this sample may be carry-over from other donors' samples.

This clonotype came up a few times. V is TRBV14 and J is TRBJ1-1; D remains ambiguous. The CDR3 sequence is 15 residues long. Trimming removed 0 bases at V and 4 bases at J, with 12 bases between. Germline values: CDR1 SGHDN, CDR2 FVKESK. The CDR3 region has the DNA TGTGCCAGCAGCCAAGAGGTGTTTGCGATCACTGAAGCTTTCTTT. Translated, it gives CASSQEVFAITEAFF.

V is TRBV11-2 and J is TRBJ2-7; TRBD2 is a possible D gene (6 bases). This CDR3 region has 17 residues. The V and J ends lost 0 bases and 5 bases respectively, with 20 bases between them. Looked up from germline, CDR1 is SGHAT and CDR2 is FQNNGV. This CDR3 is CASSLEVPELGGDEQYF. The CDR3 bases are TGTGCCAGCAGCTTAGAAGTCCCCGAATTGGGGGGAGACGAGCAGTACTTC.

V gene TRBV6-2 or TRBV6-3 combines with J gene TRBJ1-1; D is undetermined. CDR3 length: 13 residues. Germline V lookup: CDR1 MNHEY, CDR2 SVGEGT. Trimming shortened V by 2 bases and J by 7 bases, and 11 bases separated the two germline ends. CDR3 bases: TGTGCCAGCAGTTACGAGAGACCATTTGAAGCTTTCTTT. This gives the protein CASSYERPFEAFF.

The gene calls are TRBV2 and TRBJ2-7, with D perhaps TRBD1 (6 bases). Trimming removed 9 bases from V and 4 bases from J, with 10 bases in between. The CDR3 runs 11 residues. In germline, CDR1 is SNHLY, CDR2 FYNNEI. The CDR3 region is CASLTGYEQYV. CDR3 coding DNA: TGTGCCAGTTTGACAGGATACGAGCAGTACGTC.

This clonotype was found once. J is TRBJ2-3 and V is TRBV20-1; 9 bases line up with TRBD2. V lost 6 bases and J lost 0; bases outside the gene matches: 13. The CDR3 covers 17 residues. Germline CDR1 reads DFQATT; CDR2 reads SNEGSKA (reference sequence). The CDR3 DNA follows: TGCAGTGCCGCCGGAGCGGGGGGCAAGACTAGCACAGATACGCAGTATTTT. Protein: CSAAGAGGKTSTDTQYF.

Concerning this clonotype itself: The junction departs from the called germline gene at one end, perhaps through a read error. This chain connects TRBV6-6 to TRBJ2-3; 14 bases are a match to TRBD2. Germline-derived CDR1 and CDR2 are MNHNY and SVGAGI (reference sequence). There are 16 residues in the CDR3. This CDR3 is CASRSRTSGGTDMQYF. In nucleotides, the CDR3 is TGTGCCAGCAGGTCCCGGACTAGCGGGGGGACAGATATGCAGTATTTT.

The V gene is TRBV6-5, the J gene TRBJ2-2; a possible D gene is TRBD1 (5 bases). CDR1 is MNHEY, CDR2 SVGAGI, per germline. The CDR3 extends over 16 amino acids. The ends were cut back, 7 bases at V and 7 bases at J, with 22 bases in the middle. CDR3 coding DNA: TGTGCCAGCACGGCCTTAGATAGGGGTATCATCGGGGAGCTGTTTTTT. It specifies CASTALDRGIIGELFF.

This clonotype was seen only a few times. An end of the junction differs from the germline gene, which may be a read error. The chain is built from TRBV7-7 and TRBJ2-3, with TRBD2 matching 12 bases. This CDR3 is built from 18 residues. CDR1 is SSHAT and CDR2 is FNYEAQ in the germline V gene (reference sequence). CDR3 bases: TGTGCTAGCAGCCCGAGAAGACTAGCGGGGGTTGGAACAGATACGCAGTATTTT. Translating gives CASSPRRLAGVGTDTQYF.

The chain joins TRBV12-3 or TRBV12-4 to TRBJ1-1; D uncertain. V lost 7 bases and J lost 12, with 15 bases in between. This CDR3 has 11 amino acids. The CDR3 sequence is CASTPRGWTFF. The CDR3, as DNA: TGTGCCAGCACCCCCCGAGGTTGGACTTTCTTT.

This chain connects TRBV6-6 to TRBJ2-5; weak D call: TRBD1 (5 bases). Trimming removed 5 bases at V and 5 bases at J, with 15 bases between. This CDR3 comprises 14 residues. From germline, CDR1 is MNHNY and CDR2 SVGAGI (reference sequence). This CDR3 is CASSVPGSGETQYF. The CDR3 coding sequence is TGTGCCAGCAGTGTGCCAGGGTCAGGTGAGACCCAGTACTTC.

The chain combines TRBV7-9 with TRBJ1-2; D is unresolved. V lost 4 bases and J 5 bases, leaving 17 bases between the germline ends. CDR1 is SEHNR and CDR2 is FQNEAQ in the germline V gene (reference sequence). The CDR3 is 15 amino acids. The CDR3 region is CASSSPPVGIYGYTF. CDR3 DNA: TGTGCCAGCAGCTCCCCCCCTGTGGGGATTTATGGCTACACCTTC. The whole variable domain, filled in from reference TRBV7-9 and TRBJ1-2, reads DTGVSQNPRHKITKRGQNVTFRCDPISEHNRLYWYRQTLGQGPEFLTYFQNEAQLEKSRLLSDRFSAERPKGSFSTLEIQRTEQGDSAMYLCASSSPPVGIYGYTFGSGTRLTVV.

The chain is built from TRBV3-1 and TRBJ1-2, with TRBD1 as a possible D gene (5 bases). Germline assignment: CDR1 LGHDT and CDR2 YNNKEL (reference sequence). V shed 5 bases and J shed 0 bases, with 13 bases lying between them. The CDR3 runs to 15 residues. CDR3: CASSTRQNSNYGYTF. CDR3 sequence (DNA): TGTGCCAGCAGCACCCGACAGAACTCTAACTATGGCTACACCTTC. The whole variable domain, filled in from reference TRBV3-1 and TRBJ1-2, reads DTAVSQTPKYLVTQMGNDKSIKCEQNLGHDTMYWYKQDSKKFLKIMFSYNNKELIINETVPNRFSPKSPDKAHLNLHINSLELGDSAVYFCASSTRQNSNYGYTFGSGTRLTVV.

The chain links TRBV4-1 to TRBJ1-1; D gene unclear. The CDR3 is 13 residues long. With 4 bases removed from V and 6 bases from J, the gap between germline ends came to 12 bases. Germline V lookup: CDR1 MGHRA, CDR2 YSYEKL. CDR3 DNA: TGCGCCAGCAGCCCCGTGGGCCCGTCTGAAGCTTTCTTT. Encoded protein: CASSPVGPSEAFF.

This clonotype was observed a few times. This chain links TRBV10-3 with TRBJ2-1, with D possibly being TRBD2 (6 bases). This CDR3 has 15 amino acids. Between the trimmed V and J ends, which lost 4 bases and 4 bases, there was a span of 14 bases. Germline lookup yields CDR1 ENHRY and CDR2 SYGVKD. CDR3 DNA sequence: TGTGCCATCAGTGTCTCGTCGGGGGTTTACAATGAGCAGTTCTTC. The encoded protein is CAISVSSGVYNEQFF.

About this clonotype: The junction departs from the called germline gene at one end, perhaps through a read error. The chain recombines TRBV5-1 with TRBJ2-3; 8 bases are shared with TRBD2. The CDR3 extends over 16 amino acids. Germline V gene data show CDR1 as SGHRS and CDR2 as YFSETQ. The CDR3 DNA follows: TGTGCCAGCAGCTTGGCAGCGGGGGAGAGCACAGATACGCAGTATTTT. Its protein is CASSLAAGESTDTQYF.

The chain recombines TRBV5-1 with TRBJ1-1; no definite D call. Germline V lookup: CDR1 SGHRS, CDR2 YFSETQ. Trimming shortened V by 0 bases and J by 1 base, and 10 bases separated the two germline ends. The CDR3 length is 15 residues. CDR3 in DNA: TGCGCCAGCAGCTTGGGAACAGAAGCGAACACTGAAGCTTTCTTT. It codes for CASSLGTEANTEAFF. The full variable domain, its missing parts supplied by reference TRBV5-1 and TRBJ1-1, is KAGVTQTPRYLIKTRGQQVTLSCSPISGHRSVSWYQQTPGQGLQFLFEYFSETQRNKGNFPGRFSGRQFSNSRSEMNVSTLELGDSALYLCASSLGTEANTEAFFGQGTRLTVV.

The chain employs TRBV4-1 and TRBJ1-1; D is ambiguous. Germline-derived CDR1 and CDR2 are MGHRA and YSYEKL. CDR3 size: 15 residues. Between the trimmed V and J ends, which lost 0 bases and 0 bases, there was a span of 8 bases. The CDR3 is CASSQETEVNTEAFF. Here the CDR3 DNA reads TGCGCCAGCAGCCAAGAAACAGAGGTGAACACTGAAGCTTTCTTT.

This clonotype was seen many times. J is TRBJ2-4 and V is TRBV12-3 or TRBV12-4, with D possibly being TRBD2 (5 bases). There are 15 residues in the CDR3. V lost 5 bases and J lost 8, with 19 bases in between. CDR3 nucleotides: TGTGCCAGCAGTGCATTGGGAGCGCGTGGCTACATTCAGTACTTC. Protein product: CASSALGARGYIQYF.

This clonotype was seen ten or more times. J is TRBJ2-2 and V is TRBV28; D is uncertain. The CDR3 has 15 amino acids. Deletions cut 2 bases from V and 0 bases from J, with 7 bases between. CDR1 is MDHEN and CDR2 is SYDVKM in the germline V gene. CDR3 sequence: CASSLSRPNTGELFF. In nucleotides, the CDR3 is TGTGCCAGCAGTTTAAGCAGGCCGAACACCGGGGAGCTGTTTTTT.

The sample holds many counts of this clonotype. The chain has TRBV10-2 and TRBJ1-1; D gene unclear. V lost 4 bases to trimming and J lost 8 bases, with 5 bases between them. The CDR3 consists of 10 residues. Germline CDR1 is WSHSY and CDR2 is SAAADI. The CDR3 DNA reads TGCGCCAGCAGTGGTTCCGAAGCTTTCTTT. The encoded protein is CASSGSEAFF.

The CDR3 loop is CASSFKGLAGGPDEQFF. Here the CDR3 DNA reads TGTGCCAGCAGTTTCAAGGGACTAGCGGGGGGGCCGGATGAGCAGTTCTTC. The chain carries TRBV12-3 or TRBV12-4 and TRBJ2-1; TRBD2 aligns across 16 bases. V dropped 3 bases and J dropped 8; count of bases not matched to a gene: 7. The CDR3 totals 17 residues.

This chain links TRBV20-1 with TRBJ2-2, with 9 bases lining up with TRBD1. Germline loops: CDR1 DFQATT, CDR2 SNEGSKA (reference sequence). This CDR3 spans 13 amino acids. The CDR3 loop reads CSAQGARTGELFF. The CDR3 DNA follows: TGCAGCGCACAGGGGGCGCGAACCGGGGAGCTGTTTTTT.

This clonotype was seen at least ten times. J is TRBJ2-7 and V is TRBV7-9; no clear D. In germline, CDR1 is SEHNR, CDR2 FQNEAQ (reference sequence). Trimming removed 1 base from V and 2 bases from J, with 15 bases in between. The CDR3 consists of 16 residues. In nucleotides, the CDR3 is TGTGCCAGCAGCTTAGGTTCACAGTCGACCACCTACGAGCAGTACTTC. It specifies CASSLGSQSTTYEQYF.

The V and J genes are TRBV9 and TRBJ1-1; D gene unclear. CDR3 size: 13 residues. V was clipped by 2 bases and J by 4 bases, with 9 bases between them. CDR1 and CDR2 from the germline V gene are SGDLS and YYNGEE. CDR3 sequence (DNA): TGTGCCAGCAGCGTCTGGGAGACCACTGAAGCTTTCTTT. Translation: CASSVWETTEAFF.

This clonotype was detected only a few times. The V call is TRBV6-1, the J call TRBJ1-1, with TRBD1 as a possible D gene (6 bases). The V gene's germline CDR1 is MNHNS and CDR2 SASEGT. The CDR3 extends over 16 amino acids. V lost 0 bases and J 6 bases, leaving 17 bases between the germline ends. The CDR3 loop reads CASSEARGPLHPEAFF. In DNA, the CDR3 is TGTGCCAGCAGTGAAGCGCGGGGGCCCCTTCACCCTGAAGCTTTCTTT.

This clonotype appeared a few times. This sequence joins TRBV4-1 and TRBJ2-1; 11 nucleotides align to TRBD2. Germline V gives CDR1 MGHRA, CDR2 YSYEKL. CDR3 length: 18 residues. The V gene end was trimmed by 1 base and the J gene end by 7 bases; junction bases not matched to a gene: 12. The CDR3, as DNA: TGCGCCAGCAGCCAAGTGGGGACGACTAGCGGGGAAAGGAATGAGCAGTTCTTC. Translation gives CASSQVGTTSGERNEQFF.

This clonotype was recorded a few times. This chain uses TRBV7-2 with TRBJ1-1; 10 nucleotides align to TRBD1. V dropped 2 bases and J dropped 3; count of bases not matched to a gene: 18. Germline CDR1 reads SGHTA; CDR2 reads FQGNSA. The CDR3 length is 20 residues. The CDR3 coding sequence is TGTGCCAGCAGCTTATACTTGGCCGGGACAGGGGCTTCCTCCTACACTGAAGCTTTCTTT. Translating it yields CASSLYLAGTGASSYTEAFF.

The chain joins TRBV10-3 to TRBJ1-5; 8 bases align to TRBD1. J lost 2 bases, V lost 5 bases, and 5 bases had no gene match. This CDR3 contains 15 residues. Germline values: CDR1 ENHRY, CDR2 SYGVKD. The DNA for the CDR3 is TGTGCCATCAGTTCGACAGGGGAGGGCAATCAGCCCCAGCATTTT. It codes for CAISSTGEGNQPQHF.